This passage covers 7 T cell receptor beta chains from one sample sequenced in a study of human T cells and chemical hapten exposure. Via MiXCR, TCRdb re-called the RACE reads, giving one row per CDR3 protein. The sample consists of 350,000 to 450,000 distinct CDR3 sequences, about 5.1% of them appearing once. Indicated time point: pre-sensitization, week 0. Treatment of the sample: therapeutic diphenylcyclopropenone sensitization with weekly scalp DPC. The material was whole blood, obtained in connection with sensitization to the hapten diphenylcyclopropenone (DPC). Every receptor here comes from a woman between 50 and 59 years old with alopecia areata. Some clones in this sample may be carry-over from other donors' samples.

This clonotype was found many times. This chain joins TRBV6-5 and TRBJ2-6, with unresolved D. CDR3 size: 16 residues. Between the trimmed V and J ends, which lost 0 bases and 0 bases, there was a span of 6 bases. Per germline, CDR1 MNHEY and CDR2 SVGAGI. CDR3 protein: CASSYSIDSGANVLTF. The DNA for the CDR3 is TGTGCCAGCAGTTACTCGATTGACTCTGGGGCCAACGTCCTGACTTTC.

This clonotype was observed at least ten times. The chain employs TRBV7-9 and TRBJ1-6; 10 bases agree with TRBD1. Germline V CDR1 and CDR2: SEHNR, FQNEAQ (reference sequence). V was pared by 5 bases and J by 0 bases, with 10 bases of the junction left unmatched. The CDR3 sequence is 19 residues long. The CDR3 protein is CASSQPGQGPSSYNSPLHF. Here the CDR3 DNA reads TGTGCCAGCAGCCAACCGGGACAGGGGCCGAGCTCCTATAATTCACCCCTCCACTTT. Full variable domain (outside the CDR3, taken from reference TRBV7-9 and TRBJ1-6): DTGVSQNPRHKITKRGQNVTFRCDPISEHNRLYWYRQTLGQGPEFLTYFQNEAQLEKSRLLSDRFSAERPKGSFSTLEIQRTEQGDSAMYLCASSQPGQGPSSYNSPLHFGNGTRLTVT.

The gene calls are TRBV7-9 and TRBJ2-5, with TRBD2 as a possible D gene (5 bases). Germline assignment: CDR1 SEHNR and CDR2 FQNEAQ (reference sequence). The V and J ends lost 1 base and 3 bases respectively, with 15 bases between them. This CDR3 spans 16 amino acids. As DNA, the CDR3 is TGTGCCAGCAGCTTAGGGGGAGAGAGGTGGGAAGAGACCCAGTACTTC. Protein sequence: CASSLGGERWEETQYF.

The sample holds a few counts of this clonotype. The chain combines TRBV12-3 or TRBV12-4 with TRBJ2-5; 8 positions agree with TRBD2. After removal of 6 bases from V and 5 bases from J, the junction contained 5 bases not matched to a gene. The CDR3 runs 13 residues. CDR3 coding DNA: TGTGCCAGCAGCGTAGTAGCGGGGGAGACCCAGTACTTC. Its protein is CASSVVAGETQYF.

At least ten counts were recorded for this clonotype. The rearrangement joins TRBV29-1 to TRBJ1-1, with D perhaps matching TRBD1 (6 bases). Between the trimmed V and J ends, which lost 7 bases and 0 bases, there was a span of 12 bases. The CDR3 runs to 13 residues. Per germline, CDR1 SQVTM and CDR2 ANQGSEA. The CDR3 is CSGLQGMNTEAFF. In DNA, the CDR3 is TGCAGCGGTCTACAGGGCATGAACACTGAAGCTTTCTTT. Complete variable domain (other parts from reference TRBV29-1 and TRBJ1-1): SAVISQKPSRDICQRGTSLTIQCQVDSQVTMMFWYRQQPGQSLTLIATANQGSEATYESGFVIDKFPISRPNLTFSTLTVSNMSPEDSSIYLCSGLQGMNTEAFFGQGTRLTVV.

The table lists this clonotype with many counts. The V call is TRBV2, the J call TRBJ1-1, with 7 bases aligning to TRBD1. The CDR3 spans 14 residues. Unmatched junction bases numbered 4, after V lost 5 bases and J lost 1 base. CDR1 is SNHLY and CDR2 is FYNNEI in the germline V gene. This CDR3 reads CASSSQGTNTEAFF. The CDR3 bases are TGTGCCAGCAGTTCACAGGGGACGAACACTGAAGCTTTCTTT.

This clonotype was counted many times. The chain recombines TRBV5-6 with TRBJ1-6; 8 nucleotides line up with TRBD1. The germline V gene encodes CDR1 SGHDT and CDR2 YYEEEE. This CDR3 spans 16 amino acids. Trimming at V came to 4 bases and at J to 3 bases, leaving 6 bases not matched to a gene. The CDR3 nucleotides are TGTGCCAGCAGCCTAGGGACAGGAGTCTATAATTCACCCCTCCACTTT. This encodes CASSLGTGVYNSPLHF.